A single sample gave rise to the 24 T cell receptor beta chains below, sequenced in a study of T cells in Graves' hyperthyroidism and ophthalmopathy. RNA transcripts yielded amplified TCR beta CDR3 regions. HTBI primers were the set used in a first-round RT-PCR of the TCR CDR3. TCRdb analysed the multiplex PCR reads with MiXCR anew, one entry per CDR3 protein. The table has 350,000 to 400,000 distinct CDR3 sequences, about 15% seen once. Sequences were obtained from blood. The receptors stem from a woman in her 30s with Graves' hyperthyroidism.

V is TRBV24-1 and J is TRBJ2-3, with D possibly being TRBD1 or TRBD2 (5 bases each). Looked up from germline, CDR1 is KGHDR and CDR2 is SFDVKD. There are 13 residues in the CDR3. V was clipped by 12 bases and J by 1 base, with 13 bases between them. CDR3 DNA sequence: TGTGCCGGAGTCCAGGGAGGCACAGATACGCAGTATTTT. Translated, it gives CAGVQGGTDTQYF.

This clonotype was found many times. This chain links TRBV30 with TRBJ2-7; D not resolved. Germline CDR1 and CDR2: GTSNPN and SVGIG (reference sequence). CDR3 length equals 13 residues. The V end was cut by 4 bases, the J end by 7 bases, with 17 bases between. This chain's CDR3 is CAWIQETLGEQYF. In DNA form, the CDR3 reads TGTGCCTGGATTCAGGAAACCCTAGGGGAGCAGTACTTC.

This clonotype was detected a few times. The chain has TRBV16 and TRBJ2-1; a possible D gene is TRBD2 (5 bases). Germline V gene data show CDR1 as KGHSY and CDR2 as FQNENV. The CDR3 is made up of 13 amino acids. Trimming cost V 2 bases and J 7 bases, with 9 bases left between them. The CDR3 reads CASSQGLFNEQFF. Here the CDR3 DNA reads TGTGCCAGCAGCCAAGGACTTTTTAATGAGCAGTTCTTC.

This sequence joins TRBV7-8 and TRBJ2-5, with 12 bases fitting TRBD1. V lost 5 bases and J lost 4; bases outside the gene matches: 11. Germline V lookup: CDR1 SGHVS, CDR2 FQNEAQ. The CDR3 is 17 amino acids. The CDR3 is CASSPAWGQGAGETQYF. CDR3 DNA sequence: TGTGCCAGCAGCCCTGCGTGGGGACAGGGGGCGGGAGAGACCCAGTACTTC.

Remarks on this clonotype: It may be a read error: a sequence one base away is much more abundant. The V call is TRBV3-1, the J call TRBJ2-7; weak D call: TRBD1 (5 bases). From germline, CDR1 is LGHDT and CDR2 YNNKEL (reference sequence). This CDR3 region has 17 residues. The CDR3 sequence: CASNQDDSVTVPYEQYF. The CDR3 DNA reads as TGTGCCAGCAACCAAGATGATTCAGTGACAGTCCCCTACGAGCAGTACTTC.

The chain uses TRBV20-1 and TRBJ1-6, with a weak D call TRBD1 (5 bases). V lost 4 bases, J lost 7 bases, and 17 bases lay in between. This CDR3 comprises 15 residues. Looked up from germline, CDR1 is DFQATT and CDR2 is SNEGSKA (reference sequence). The CDR3 here is CSATDGKGFNSPLHF. CDR3 nucleotide sequence: TGCAGTGCTACGGACGGGAAGGGGTTCAATTCACCCCTCCACTTT.

This clonotype was detected ten times or more. The chain recombines TRBV7-2 with TRBJ2-7; 8 positions agree with TRBD2. CDR1 and CDR2 from the germline V gene are SGHTA and FQGNSA. The CDR3 extends over 16 amino acids. V dropped 5 bases and J dropped 4; count of bases not matched to a gene: 13. CDR3 region: CASSPPGVAGMYEQYF. The CDR3 nucleotides are TGTGCCAGCAGCCCCCCGGGGGTAGCGGGAATGTACGAGCAGTACTTC.

This clonotype has only a few counts. The genes are TRBV7-9 and TRBJ1-4; D is undetermined. The CDR3 covers 12 residues. CDR1 is SEHNR, CDR2 FQNEAQ, per germline (reference sequence). Trimming removed 4 bases at V and 8 bases at J, with 8 bases between. The CDR3 sequence: CASSSEEEKLFF. CDR3 in DNA: TGTGCCAGCAGCTCAGAAGAGGAAAAACTGTTTTTT.

This clonotype came up a few times. The CDR3 here is CASSLTGTVNTGELFF. In DNA form, the CDR3 reads TGCGCCAGCAGCTTAACCGGGACGGTGAACACCGGGGAGCTGTTTTTT. This sequence joins TRBV5-1 and TRBJ2-2; D possibly uses TRBD1 or TRBD2 (5 bases each). Trimming took 2 bases from V and 1 from J, leaving 12 bases between them. This CDR3 region has 16 residues. The germline V gene encodes CDR1 SGHRS and CDR2 YFSETQ.

This clonotype showed up many times. This sequence joins TRBV5-1 and TRBJ1-1; D is unresolved. Trimming shortened V by 4 bases and J by 1 base, and 8 bases separated the two germline ends. Germline V gene lookup returns CDR1 SGHRS and CDR2 YFSETQ. This CDR3 contains 13 residues. CDR3 in amino acids: CASSPNKNTEAFF. The CDR3 coding sequence is TGCGCCAGCAGCCCAAATAAGAACACTGAAGCTTTCTTT.

In regard to this clonotype: This could be a read error, since a much larger clone is one nucleotide away. The chain employs TRBV28 and TRBJ1-1; maybe TRBD1 (5 bases). V dropped 8 bases and J dropped 6 bases, with 19 bases sitting between them. This CDR3 spans 14 amino acids. Germline assignment: CDR1 MDHEN and CDR2 SYDVKM. In DNA form, the CDR3 reads TGTGCCAGCGGGAACAGGTTCTTGGCAGCTGAAGCTTTCTTT. Its protein is CASGNRFLAAEAFF.

This clonotype was observed a few times. V usage is TRBV5-6 and J usage is TRBJ2-7, with TRBD2 identical over 13 bases. CDR1 and CDR2 (germline): SGHDT, YYEEEE. The CDR3 totals 17 residues. J was trimmed by 3 bases and V by 4 bases; bases with no gene match: 10. The CDR3 nucleotides read TGTGCCAGCAGCGGATGGACTAGCGGGAGTCAGGACTACGAGCAGTACTTC. Translating it yields CASSGWTSGSQDYEQYF.

This clonotype was recorded at least ten times. J is TRBJ1-5 and V is TRBV20-1; a possible D gene is TRBD1 (5 bases). V lost 6 bases to trimming and J lost 1 base, with 10 bases between them. The CDR3 contains 13 residues. From germline, CDR1 is DFQATT and CDR2 SNEGSKA (reference sequence). In DNA, the CDR3 is TGCAGTGCGCCGGACACAAGCAATCAGCCCCAGCATTTT. Translation: CSAPDTSNQPQHF.

The chain has TRBV4-2 and TRBJ2-5, with 11 bases lining up with TRBD2. Germline CDR1 reads LGHNA; CDR2 reads YNFKEQ. The CDR3 covers 16 residues. J was trimmed by 4 bases and V by 7 bases; bases with no gene match: 11. The CDR3 sequence is CASTEGGTSGGETQYF. DNA of the CDR3: TGTGCCAGCACCGAGGGAGGTACTAGCGGGGGAGAGACCCAGTACTTC.

The chain couples TRBV5-1 to TRBJ2-5; 12 bases fit TRBD1. Trimming removed 3 bases from V and 5 bases from J; junction bases left unmatched: 11. Germline CDR1 reads SGHRS; CDR2 reads YFSETQ. The CDR3 totals 17 residues. The CDR3 loop reads CASSSIPGTGGGETQYF. CDR3 DNA sequence: TGCGCCAGCAGCTCCATTCCCGGGACAGGGGGCGGGGAGACCCAGTACTTC. Drawing the rest from reference TRBV5-1 and TRBJ2-5, the complete variable domain is KAGVTQTPRYLIKTRGQQVTLSCSPISGHRSVSWYQQTPGQGLQFLFEYFSETQRNKGNFPGRFSGRQFSNSRSEMNVSTLELGDSALYLCASSSIPGTGGGETQYFGPGTRLLVL.

This clonotype was detected ten times or more. The gene calls are TRBV2 and TRBJ1-5, with 10 bases lining up with TRBD1. This CDR3 is 14 amino acids long. In germline, CDR1 is SNHLY, CDR2 FYNNEI. V trimming: 7 bases; J trimming: 7 bases; junction bases outside the gene matches: 7. For the CDR3, the DNA is TGTGCCAGCATGGAGACAGGGGGCCTGCAGCCCCAGCATTTT. It is translated as CASMETGGLQPQHF. Supplemented by reference TRBV2 and TRBJ1-5, the full variable domain reads EPEVTQTPSHQVTQMGQEVILRCVPISNHLYFYWYRQILGQKVEFLVSFYNNEISEKSEIFDDQFSVERPDGSNFTLKIRSTKLEDSAMYFCASMETGGLQPQHFGDGTRLSIL.

The V and J genes are TRBV5-6 and TRBJ2-7; tentative D call: TRBD2 (5 bases). The CDR3 covers 14 residues. Germline V gives CDR1 SGHDT, CDR2 YYEEEE. Deletions cut 5 bases from V and 4 bases from J, with 16 bases between. This chain's CDR3 is CASRVGRNLYEQYF. CDR3 sequence (DNA): TGTGCCAGCAGAGTGGGGAGAAACTTATACGAGCAGTACTTC.

This chain joins TRBV6-1 and TRBJ2-3; D is possibly TRBD1 (6 bases). This CDR3 is built from 12 residues. Germline V gene sequence: CDR1 MNHNS, CDR2 SASEGT. Deletions cut 6 bases from V and 4 bases from J, with 8 bases between. The CDR3 region has the DNA TGTGCCAGCAGACAGGGCCCAGATACGCAGTATTTT. It translates to CASRQGPDTQYF.

A few counts support this clonotype. The CDR3 DNA follows: TGCAGTGCTAGTCAGGGGGCCATCTCTGGGGCCAACGTCCTGACTTTC. Amino acids: CSASQGAISGANVLTF. This chain connects TRBV20-1 to TRBJ2-6, with TRBD1 matching 8 bases. Germline values: CDR1 DFQATT, CDR2 SNEGSKA (reference sequence). This CDR3 is built from 16 residues. V was pared by 3 bases and J by 0 bases, with 4 bases of the junction left unmatched.

This clonotype came up a few times. This chain uses TRBV30 with TRBJ2-3, with D possibly matching TRBD2 (6 bases). V lost 2 bases and J 0 bases, leaving 15 bases between the germline ends. This CDR3 is built from 16 residues. Germline V gives CDR1 GTSNPN, CDR2 SVGIG (reference sequence). The CDR3 bases are TGTGCCTGGAGTCGGGGGTACCCCCATAGCACAGATACGCAGTATTTT. Translating gives CAWSRGYPHSTDTQYF.

The table lists this clonotype with many counts. The chain links TRBV27 to TRBJ2-7, with D hard to call. Germline V gives CDR1 MNHEY, CDR2 SMNVEV (reference sequence). CDR3 length equals 18 residues. The V and J ends lost 9 bases and 1 base respectively, with 28 bases between them. The CDR3 sequence is CARSNRAAARLDSYEQYF. For the CDR3, the DNA is TGTGCCAGATCTAACCGGGCGGCAGCAAGGCTAGATTCCTACGAGCAGTACTTC.

This clonotype was seen at least ten times. The chain joins TRBV3-1 to TRBJ2-1; no clear D gene. Germline loops: CDR1 LGHDT, CDR2 YNNKEL (reference sequence). The CDR3 is 15 residues long. V shed 0 bases and J shed 6 bases, with 12 bases lying between them. The CDR3 sequence: CASSQDPAIPNEQFF. The CDR3 DNA reads as TGTGCCAGCAGCCAAGATCCAGCGATCCCCAATGAGCAGTTCTTC.

The V call is TRBV5-1, the J call TRBJ2-1; 7 bases are a match to TRBD2. The V gene's germline CDR1 is SGHRS and CDR2 YFSETQ. There are 15 residues in the CDR3. V gave up 7 bases and J gave up 0 bases; unmatched junction bases: 7. The CDR3 DNA is TGCGCCAGCTGTCTAATAGCGGGCTCCTACAATGAGCAGTTCTTC. It specifies CASCLIAGSYNEQFF.

The genes are TRBV12-3 or TRBV12-4 and TRBJ1-1; possibly TRBD1 for D (5 bases). This CDR3 region has 13 residues. V was cut by 7 bases and J by 6 bases, with 15 bases left in between. The CDR3 reads CASTPAGGAEAFF. The CDR3 nucleotides read TGTGCCAGCACCCCGGCCGGGGGGGCTGAAGCTTTCTTT.